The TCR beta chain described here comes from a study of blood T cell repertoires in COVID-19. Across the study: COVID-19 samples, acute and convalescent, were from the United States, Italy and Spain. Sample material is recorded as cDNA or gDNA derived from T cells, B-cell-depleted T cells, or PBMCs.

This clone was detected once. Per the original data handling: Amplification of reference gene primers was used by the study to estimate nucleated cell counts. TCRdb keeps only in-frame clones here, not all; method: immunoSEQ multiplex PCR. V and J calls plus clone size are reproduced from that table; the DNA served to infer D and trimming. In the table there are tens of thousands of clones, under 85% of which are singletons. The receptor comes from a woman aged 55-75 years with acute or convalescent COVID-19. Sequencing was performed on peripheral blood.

DNA of the CDR3: TGTGCGAGGGCAGCGGGAATGGATACGCAGTATTTT. Protein: CARAAGMDTQYF. The chain employs TRBV30 and TRBJ2-3; 7 positions agree with TRBD2. Per the germline V gene, CDR1 is GTSNPN and CDR2 is SVGIG (reference sequence). The CDR3 runs 12 residues.